Shown below are 2 T cell receptor beta chains from a single sample sequenced in a study of T cells expressing NK-cell markers. TCRdb re-called the 5' RACE reads; every CDR3 protein appears as one record, without DNA. The repertoire table contains about 460,000 distinct CDR3 sequences. The sample taken for sequencing was blood T cells: a sorted CD56 or NKG2C T cell subset, CD4+ or CD8+ T cells, or bulk PBMC T cells (not recorded which). All receptors come from a woman between 50 and 59 years old in good health.

This chain connects TRBV12-3 or TRBV12-4 to TRBJ1-5; TCRdb designates TRBD1, a call that cannot be tested without DNA. This CDR3 region has 15 residues. The CDR3 loop is CASSMGHRSNQPQHF.

This chain joins TRBV12-3 or TRBV12-4 and TRBJ1-1; as DNA is missing, the TRBD1 call by TCRdb cannot be tested. CDR3 length: 14 residues. CDR3: CASSLAGEYTEAFF.